The text below deals with one TCR beta chain. The record originates from a study of T cells in Graves' hyperthyroidism and ophthalmopathy. Amplified TCR beta CDR3 regions came from RNA transcripts. A set of HTBI primers served as the primers for a first-round RT-PCR of the TCR CDR3. TCRdb re-derived calls from the multiplex PCR reads in MiXCR, one entry per CDR3 protein. This table holds a few hundred thousand distinct CDR3 sequences, approximately 14% found once. Germline values: CDR1 SGHRS, CDR2 YFSETQ. The V gene lost 0 bases and the J gene lost 4 bases, with 10 bases spanning the gap. The CDR3 sequence is 14 residues long.

The clonotype originates from a woman aged 25-40 years with Graves' hyperthyroidism. Sequencing used blood. The chain employs TRBV5-1 and TRBJ2-5; no definite D call. The CDR3: CASSLGYSGETQYF. The CDR3 bases are TGCGCCAGCAGCTTGGGTTATTCTGGAGAGACCCAGTACTTC.